These 2 T cell receptor beta chains were sequenced from one sample in a study of T cells in Graves' hyperthyroidism and ophthalmopathy. Researchers amplified the TCR beta CDR3 regions from RNA transcripts. A set of HTBI primers served as the primers for a first-round RT-PCR of the TCR CDR3. TCRdb independently ran MiXCR on the multiplex PCR reads; one entry per CDR3 protein. The table lists some 370,000 distinct CDR3 sequences, approximately 18% of them singletons, with roughly 35% in the top ten. The sequenced sample consisted of blood. Every receptor here comes from a woman aged 30 to 39 with Graves' hyperthyroidism that later progressed to Graves' ophthalmopathy.

The rearrangement joins TRBV18 to TRBJ1-6, with D tentatively TRBD1 (5 bases). Trimming removed 1 base at V and 6 bases at J, with 16 bases between. This CDR3 contains 17 residues. CDR1 KGHSH and CDR2 LQKENI come from the germline V gene. The CDR3 reads CASSPRGARDSNSPLHF. DNA for the CDR3: TGTGCCAGCTCACCACGGGGAGCCAGGGATAGTAATTCACCCCTCCACTTT.

The rearrangement joins TRBV4-1 to TRBJ1-4; D call uncertain. V lost 1 base and J 5 bases, leaving 11 bases between the germline ends. The CDR3 length is 15 residues. Germline lookup yields CDR1 MGHRA and CDR2 YSYEKL. In DNA form, the CDR3 reads TGCGCCAGCAGCCAAGGTCGCGGGTCAAATGAAAAACTGTTTTTT. This codes for CASSQGRGSNEKLFF.